These 30 T cell receptor beta chains came from one sample sequenced in a study of blood T cell repertoires in COVID-19. Profiling relied on immunoSEQ multiplex PCR, and the TCRdb table lists in-frame clones only, not all of them. The table has a few hundred thousand clones, 70% to 90% seen once. The source material was peripheral blood. These receptors came from a woman aged 25 to 39 with COVID-19, enrolled during active disease.

The chain carries TRBV11-1 and TRBJ2-2; a possible D gene is TRBD2 (6 bases). The CDR3 contains 14 residues. Germline CDR1 and CDR2: SGHAT and FQDESV (reference sequence). The V gene lost 3 bases and the J gene lost 5 bases, with 10 bases spanning the gap. The DNA for the CDR3 is TGTGCCAGCAGCTTGGCGGGGATTACCGGGGAGCTGTTTTTT. It encodes CASSLAGITGELFF.

The J gene is TRBJ2-3, the V gene TRBV28, with D possibly being TRBD1 (5 bases). CDR3 size: 15 residues. Trimming took 2 bases from V and 0 from J, leaving 9 bases between them. Germline CDR1 MDHEN, CDR2 SYDVKM. CDR3 bases: TGTGCCAGCAGTTTACAGGGCTCTAGCACAGATACGCAGTATTTT. Protein sequence: CASSLQGSSTDTQYF.

This chain links TRBV4-3 with TRBJ2-7; a weak D match, TRBD2 (6 bases). Trimming took off 0 bases at V and 4 bases at J, with 19 bases between the two ends. From germline, CDR1 is LGHNA and CDR2 YSLEER. CDR3 size: 17 residues. For the CDR3, the DNA is TGCGCCAGCAGCCAAGATTTATTAAGGGACTCCTTATACGAGCAGTACTTC. Translating gives CASSQDLLRDSLYEQYF.

This clone has a single count. The CDR3 DNA is TGTGCCAGCAGCTCCCCGGTCCCGAGGTATGAAAAACTGTTTTTT. As protein: CASSSPVPRYEKLFF. This chain joins TRBV5-6 and TRBJ1-4; D is unresolved. Trimming left V 3 bases short and J 6 bases short, with 15 bases between. CDR3 length: 15 amino acids. The V gene's germline CDR1 is SGHDT and CDR2 YYEEEE.

The V gene is TRBV27, the J gene TRBJ1-1; 7 bases line up with TRBD1. V gave up 9 bases and J gave up 0 bases; unmatched junction bases: 4. This CDR3 spans 13 amino acids. CDR1 and CDR2 from the germline V gene are MNHEY and SMNVEV (reference sequence). CDR3 region: CASWGTVNTEAFF. In DNA form, the CDR3 reads TGTGCCAGTTGGGGGACAGTGAACACTGAAGCTTTCTTT.

The V and J genes are TRBV19 and TRBJ1-1; possible D gene TRBD1, 5 bases. CDR3 length equals 13 residues. V lost 6 bases and J 1 base, leaving 9 bases between the germline ends. Germline-derived CDR1 and CDR2 are LNHDA and SQIVND (reference sequence). CDR3 in amino acids: CASRGDTNTEAFF. CDR3 in DNA: TGTGCCAGTAGAGGGGATACGAACACTGAAGCTTTCTTT. The full variable domain, with the rest looked up from reference TRBV19 and TRBJ1-1, is DGGITQSPKYLFRKEGQNVTLSCEQNLNHDAMYWYRQDPGQGLRLIYYSQIVNDFQKGDIAEGYSVSREKKESFPLTVTSAQKNPTAFYLCASRGDTNTEAFFGQGTRLTVV.

This chain links TRBV29-1 with TRBJ2-1; the match to TRBD2 covers 9 bases. The CDR3 length is 15 residues. The germline V gene encodes CDR1 SQVTM and CDR2 ANQGSEA. Trimming cost V 7 bases and J 2 bases; bases outside gene matches: 9. The DNA for the CDR3 is TGCAGCGCCAGCAGGGGGACTAGCCCCTACAATGAGCAGTTCTTC. It encodes CSASRGTSPYNEQFF.

The rearrangement links TRBV7-9 to TRBJ2-1; TRBD2 matches 7 bases. This CDR3 has 16 residues. From germline, CDR1 is SEHNR and CDR2 FQNEAQ (reference sequence). V was clipped by 1 base and J by 4 bases; unmatched bases: 7. The CDR3 region has the DNA TGTGCCAGCAGCTTAGAGCCGGCCGGGGGGTACAATGAGCAGTTCTTC. This gives the protein CASSLEPAGGYNEQFF.

This sequence joins TRBV19 and TRBJ1-1; the D gene is possibly TRBD1 (5 bases). V lost 5 bases, J lost 0 bases, and 13 bases lay in between. This CDR3 has 15 residues. The germline gives CDR1 LNHDA, CDR2 SQIVND (reference sequence). Here the CDR3 reads CASSLSGLVNTEAFF. CDR3 DNA: TGTGCCAGTAGTCTCTCGGGACTGGTGAACACTGAAGCTTTCTTT.

V gene TRBV19 combines with J gene TRBJ2-1, with TRBD1 as a possible D gene (6 bases). CDR1 and CDR2 (germline): LNHDA, SQIVND (reference sequence). This CDR3 region has 15 residues. The V gene lost 5 bases and the J gene lost 3 bases, with 14 bases spanning the gap. DNA for the CDR3: TGTGCCAGTAGTCCCCGGGACAACTACTACAATGAGCAGTTCTTC. Translated: CASSPRDNYYNEQFF.

The chain combines TRBV2 with TRBJ2-5; TRBD2 might be the D (6 bases). CDR3 length: 12 amino acids. V was clipped by 7 bases and J by 9 bases, with 15 bases between them. CDR1 is SNHLY, CDR2 FYNNEI, per germline. The CDR3 DNA sequence: TGTGCCAGCACGGGACTGCCCGTCGCCCAGTACTTC. This gives the protein CASTGLPVAQYF.

The chain couples TRBV6-5 to TRBJ2-7, with D possibly TRBD1 on 6 matching bases. The V gene's germline CDR1 is MNHEY and CDR2 SVGAGI. V gave up 6 bases and J gave up 2 bases, with 11 bases separating them. This CDR3 is 13 amino acids long. CDR3 sequence (DNA): TGTGCCAGCAGGTCAGGGGCTCCCTACGAGCAGTACTTC. This translates into CASRSGAPYEQYF.

The CDR3 loop reads CSVKGANEKLFF. For the CDR3, the DNA is TGCAGCGTTAAGGGGGCTAATGAAAAACTGTTTTTT. The rearrangement uses TRBV29-1 and TRBJ1-4; D is possibly TRBD1 (6 bases). Germline V gene sequence: CDR1 SQVTM, CDR2 ANQGSEA. V gave up 5 bases and J gave up 3 bases, with 7 bases separating them. The CDR3 contains 12 residues.

This clone occurred a few times. This chain links TRBV30 with TRBJ2-7; D gene ambiguous. The CDR3 extends over 12 amino acids. CDR1 GTSNPN and CDR2 SVGIG come from the germline V gene (reference sequence). Deletions cut 1 base from V and 1 base from J, with 5 bases between. The CDR3 here is CAWSGDSYEQYV. The CDR3 region has the DNA TGTGCCTGGAGTGGCGATTCCTACGAGCAGTACGTC.

The chain joins TRBV7-9 to TRBJ1-6, with D tentatively TRBD1 (6 bases). The CDR3 consists of 15 residues. CDR1 and CDR2 from the germline V gene are SEHNR and FQNEAQ (reference sequence). With 1 base removed from V and 2 bases from J, the gap between germline ends came to 6 bases. CDR3 DNA sequence: TGTGCCAGCAGCTTAGGACAGGCCTATAATTCACCCCTCCACTTT. This sequence encodes CASSLGQAYNSPLHF.

CDR3 residues: CASSLGDRAVTIYF. The CDR3 DNA follows: TGTGCCAGCAGCTTAGGGGACAGGGCAGTCACCATATATTTT. This chain connects TRBV7-8 to TRBJ1-3, with 9 nucleotides matching TRBD1. Germline-derived CDR1 and CDR2 are SGHVS and FQNEAQ. The CDR3 runs to 14 residues. The junction had 4 bases not matched to a gene; V was cut back by 1 base and J by 9 bases.

This clone was seen at least ten times. V usage is TRBV28 and J usage is TRBJ1-5, with TRBD1 matching over 10 bases. V lost 2 bases and J lost 3; bases outside the gene matches: 7. The CDR3 runs to 17 residues. Germline values: CDR1 MDHEN, CDR2 SYDVKM. CDR3 residues: CASSLPRTGGHNQPQHF. Here the CDR3 DNA reads TGTGCCAGCAGTTTACCCAGGACAGGGGGGCACAATCAGCCCCAGCATTTT. The full variable domain, with the rest looked up from reference TRBV28 and TRBJ1-5, is DVKVTQSSRYLVKRTGEKVFLECVQDMDHENMFWYRQDPGLGLRLIYFSYDVKMKEKGDIPEGYSVSREKKERFSLILESASTNQTSMYLCASSLPRTGGHNQPQHFGDGTRLSIL.

A few counts support this clone. This chain joins TRBV6-6 and TRBJ1-6; no reliable D call. This CDR3 has 15 residues. In germline, CDR1 is MNHNY, CDR2 SVGAGI (reference sequence). The germline V and J ends were trimmed by 11 bases and 2 bases, with 16 bases remaining between them. In DNA form, the CDR3 reads TGTGCCGCCTCGAGGTCGGAACCCTATAATTCACCCCTCCACTTT. This translates into CAASRSEPYNSPLHF.

The chain has TRBV2 and TRBJ2-3; 10 bases are shared with TRBD2. The length of the CDR3 is 15 residues. After removal of 7 bases from V and 2 bases from J, the junction contained 6 bases not matched to a gene. Germline CDR1 is SNHLY and CDR2 is FYNNEI. CDR3 sequence (DNA): TGTGCCAGCATCGATCTAGCGGGGGTCACAGATACGCAGTATTTT. This encodes CASIDLAGVTDTQYF.

V and J are TRBV11-2 and TRBJ2-3; D gene ambiguous. The CDR3 covers 12 residues. V lost 4 bases and J lost 7, with 9 bases in between. CDR1 is SGHAT, CDR2 FQNNGV, per germline. CDR3: CASSSFSNTQYF. In DNA form, the CDR3 reads TGTGCCAGCAGCTCGTTCAGTAATACGCAGTATTTT.

This chain uses TRBV6-4 with TRBJ2-1, with 8 bases matching TRBD1. J was trimmed by 7 bases and V by 7 bases; bases with no gene match: 9. The germline V gene encodes CDR1 MRHNA and CDR2 SNTAGT. CDR3 length: 14 residues. The CDR3 bases are TGTGCCAGCACCGTGGACAGGGAGTCGAATGAGCAGTTCTTC. It encodes CASTVDRESNEQFF.

V and J are TRBV28 and TRBJ1-1; 8 bases map to TRBD1. Per germline, CDR1 MDHEN and CDR2 SYDVKM. CDR3 length equals 12 residues. V dropped 2 bases and J dropped 9; count of bases not matched to a gene: 2. The CDR3 coding sequence is TGTGCCAGCAGTTTAAACAGGGGGAAAGCTTTCTTT. Translated, it gives CASSLNRGKAFF.

The chain joins TRBV4-3 to TRBJ2-3, with TRBD2 matching over 7 bases. Losses at the gene ends were 5 bases for V and 0 bases for J; bases not matched to a gene: 2. Germline V gives CDR1 LGHNA, CDR2 YSLEER. The CDR3 loop spans 14 amino acids. The CDR3 protein is CASSGGGSTDTQYF. The CDR3 DNA reads as TGCGCCAGCAGCGGGGGGGGAAGCACAGATACGCAGTATTTT.

This sequence joins TRBV28 and TRBJ2-1, with D possibly being TRBD1 (6 bases). V lost 10 bases to trimming and J lost 0 bases, with 19 bases between them. This CDR3 region has 16 residues. CDR1 and CDR2 (germline): MDHEN, SYDVKM. CDR3 amino acids: CATQETGWGSYNEQFF. The CDR3 DNA sequence: TGTGCCACTCAGGAGACAGGATGGGGCTCCTACAATGAGCAGTTCTTC.

The chain couples TRBV2 to TRBJ1-1; TRBD1 is a possible D gene (5 bases). Deletions cut 2 bases from V and 5 bases from J, with 18 bases between. CDR3 length: 16 residues. CDR1 and CDR2 from the germline V gene are SNHLY and FYNNEI. The CDR3 here is CASSEMGGGGGTEAFF. For the CDR3, the DNA is TGTGCCAGCAGTGAAATGGGTGGGGGGGGAGGAACTGAAGCTTTCTTT.

The chain joins TRBV19 to TRBJ2-1; 7 positions match TRBD2. Germline V gene lookup returns CDR1 LNHDA and CDR2 SQIVND (reference sequence). CDR3 length equals 16 residues. With V trimmed by 2 bases and J by 6 bases, 10 bases remained unmatched. For the CDR3, the DNA is TGTGCCAGTAGTATACTAGCGGCAGGGCCGGTCAATGAGCAGTTCTTC. This gives the protein CASSILAAGPVNEQFF.

The CDR3 nucleotides read TGTGCCAGCAGCACGATGCCGGGAGGGGCGGAGGGGCACGAGCAGTACTTC. Its protein is CASSTMPGGAEGHEQYF. V and J are TRBV7-6 and TRBJ2-7, with 8 positions matching TRBD2. Germline V gene data show CDR1 as SGHVS and CDR2 as FNYEAQ. The trim removed 5 bases at V and 5 bases at J, leaving 17 bases unmatched. CDR3 length: 17 amino acids.

This sequence joins TRBV24-1 and TRBJ2-2, with D possibly being TRBD1 (6 bases). Looked up from germline, CDR1 is KGHDR and CDR2 is SFDVKD. The CDR3 totals 18 residues. With 2 bases removed from V and 5 bases from J, the gap between germline ends came to 20 bases. This CDR3 reads CATSDSTFPGVLTGELFF. In DNA, the CDR3 is TGTGCCACCAGTGATTCTACATTCCCAGGGGTTTTGACCGGGGAGCTGTTTTTT.

The chain employs TRBV6-6 and TRBJ1-1; no definite D call. V gave up 4 bases and J gave up 4 bases, with 7 bases separating them. CDR1 and CDR2 (germline): MNHNY, SVGAGI (reference sequence). The CDR3 sequence is 12 residues long. CDR3: CASSLQITEAFF. The DNA of the CDR3 is TGTGCCAGCAGTTTACAGATCACTGAAGCTTTCTTT.

The CDR3 DNA is TGCGCCAGCAGCTTGGAGTATGAGGTTAACTATGGCTACACCTTC. Protein product: CASSLEYEVNYGYTF. The rearrangement links TRBV5-1 to TRBJ1-2, with D unclear. Looked up from germline, CDR1 is SGHRS and CDR2 is YFSETQ. The germline V and J ends were trimmed by 0 bases and 1 base, with 10 bases remaining between them. This CDR3 has 15 amino acids.